The clone carrying this T cell receptor (beta chain) was found a few times. The sample belongs to a study of blood T cell repertoires in COVID-19. Study details: PBMCs, B-cell-depleted T cells, or T cells provided the cDNA or gDNA that made up the material.

Original processing notes: Amplification of reference gene primers was used by the study to estimate nucleated cell counts. The repertoire was sequenced with immunoSEQ multiplex PCR; TCRdb's copy has only in-frame clones and lacks some. V and J calls and clone size are as listed in that table; D and trimming were resolved from the DNA. The sample has approximately 500,000 clones, around nine tenths seen once. The germline V gene has CDR1 MNHEY and CDR2 SMNVEV (reference sequence). The V end lost 4 bases, the J end lost 0 bases, and 10 bases lay between the germline ends. This CDR3 spans 15 amino acids. Two negative PCRs, clearance, or symptom resolution had been documented for recovered Cohort 3 donors.

The sequence came from a woman aged 40 to 49 who had recovered from COVID-19. Specimen: PBMCs or T cells enriched from blood (not recorded which). The genes are TRBV27 and TRBJ1-5; the D gene is possibly TRBD1 (5 bases). Here the CDR3 reads CASSSTVYSNQPQHF. The DNA of the CDR3 is TGTGCCAGCAGTTCGACAGTTTATAGCAATCAGCCCCAGCATTTT.